This TCR beta chain was retrieved from a study of cytomegalovirus exposure and HLA in healthy donors. Notes on the study in general: Within a later analysis, the majority of CMV-associated TCR beta chains appeared HLA-restricted. In vitro confirmation showed a few CMV-associated chains to be CMV antigen specific.

The CDR3 covers 19 residues. CDR1 and CDR2 (germline): MNHEY, SMNVEV (reference sequence). The V segment lost 1 base and the J segment 4 bases; nucleotides outside the gene matches: 15. As to this clone: Antigen specificity is unknown.

The PCR made use of 60 Vbeta and 13 Jbeta primers. Libraries were prepared by immunoSEQ multiplex PCR; TCRdb keeps only in-frame clonotypes and omits some of them. The sample includes approximately 150,000 clones, 68% of them seen just once. The chain joins TRBV27 to TRBJ2-1, with 8 positions matching TRBD2. The sequenced sample consisted of PBMCs. The receptor comes from a woman under 30 in good health and CMV-seropositive. The CDR3 coding sequence is TGTGCCAGCAGTTTATTAACTAGCGGTATACAGGCGGGGTACAATGAGCAGTTCTTC. Protein: CASSLLTSGIQAGYNEQFF.